This paragraph covers one T cell receptor beta chain sequence. The antigen is not known. The sample originates from a study of T cell responses to AZD1222 COVID-19 vaccine. Study background: Second doses were pooled across both intervals (about 4 or about 12 weeks). Broader study findings: The span of vaccine-associated CD4 TCRs extended across spike, with dominance at 160-218 and 743-854. The repertoires were collected only after the peak T cell response.

The repertoire was sequenced with immunoSEQ multiplex PCR; TCRdb's copy has only in-frame clones and lacks some. The table lists 100,000 to 120,000 clones, 80% to 95% of them singletons. The TCR was taken from an adult in good health. Sequences were derived from peripheral blood, sampled on day 0 of AZD1222 vaccination.

CDR3: CASSGRGRGGIQPQHF. CDR3 coding DNA: TGTGCCAGCAGTGGGAGGGGGCGTGGGGGAATACAGCCCCAGCATTTT. The rearrangement links TRBV28 to TRBJ1-5; 7 bases match TRBD1. Looked up from germline, CDR1 is MDHEN and CDR2 is SYDVKM. Trimming cost V 5 bases and J 7 bases; bases outside gene matches: 14. There are 16 residues in the CDR3.